This entry describes one TCR beta chain. Its target is unknown. These data come from a study of vaccination effects on CD4 cells after COVID-19. Germline V gene data show CDR1 as MDHEN and CDR2 as SYDVKM. The J segment lost 3 bases and the V segment lost 3 bases, leaving 4 bases of the junction unmatched. The CDR3 length is 15 residues. Culturing for 10 days preceded CD4+ T cell isolation. Participants were vaccinated with two doses of either the BNT162b2 or mRNA-1273 vaccine. The repertoire was sequenced with immunoSEQ multiplex PCR; TCRdb's copy has only in-frame clones and lacks some. The table records about 73,000 clones, over 65% of them present only once.

The sample here was CD4+ T cells from PBMCs cultured without peptide, taken after COVID-19 vaccination. The TCR sequence derives from a human donor who received a COVID-19 vaccine. The rearrangement uses TRBV28 and TRBJ1-2; TRBD1 matches 10 bases. CDR3 in DNA: TGTGCCAGCAGTTTGCCGACAGGGGGCCACTATGGCTACACCTTC. Translating it yields CASSLPTGGHYGYTF.